This TCR beta chain was recorded in a study of CXCR3-negative and CXCR3-positive naive CD8 T cells. The wider study: Sequencing gave about 135 million TRB reads overall, about 1.5 +/- 0.3 million per library.

Concerning this clonotype itself: Its antigen is currently unknown.

cDNA libraries for TRB were generated by 5' RACE incorporating UMI labels. TCRdb derives one entry per CDR3 protein from the 5' RACE reads, leaving out DNA. The listing records 100,000 or so distinct CDR3 sequences. There are 14 residues in the CDR3. The V gene's germline CDR1 is SGHRS and CDR2 YFSETQ. Findings and limits, study-wide: CXCR3-positive naive cells had more hydrophobic TRB CDR3s than CXCR3-negative naive cells.

The sample taken for sequencing was naive CXCR3+ CD8+ T cells from blood. Subset reported: CD45RO-CCR7+CD27+CD95- naive CD8+ T cells expressing CXCR3 (TNR3+). The chain couples TRBV5-1 to TRBJ2-7; there is no DNA to check the TCRdb D call of TRBD1. The sequence was obtained from a human donor in good health. Some clones in this sample may be carry-over from other donors' samples. The CDR3 spells CASSGTGLSYEQYF.